The T cell receptor beta chain described here comes from a study of T cell responses to AZD1222 COVID-19 vaccine. Study-level findings and limits: AZD1222 recipients seropositive at baseline numbered only 6 or 7. CD4 TCRs linked to vaccination spanned spike, dominating at 160-218 and 743-854. Variant regions that are unmutated are reportedly the target of nearly half of spike-specific TCRs.

Generated by immunoSEQ multiplex PCR, the TCRdb table keeps only in-frame clones and is missing some. The table shows 120,000 to 150,000 clones, with approximately 88% occurring only once. Germline V gives CDR1 MNHEY, CDR2 SVGAGI. The CDR3 has 16 amino acids. J gave up 6 bases and V 2 bases, and 9 bases lay outside the gene matches. This clone has just a few counts. Its specificity is not known. The chain carries TRBV6-5 and TRBJ1-1; TRBD1 matches at 10 bases. The specimen comprised peripheral blood, sampled on day 0 of AZD1222 vaccination. This receptor was obtained from an adult in good health. The CDR3 sequence is CASSYPKSGTGAEAFF. The CDR3 DNA is TGTGCCAGCAGTTACCCTAAGTCCGGGACAGGGGCTGAAGCTTTCTTT.